A selection of T cell receptor beta chains follows, all from one sample in a study of T cells in Graves' hyperthyroidism and ophthalmopathy. TCRdb recomputed calls from the multiplex PCR reads with MiXCR, one row per CDR3 protein. This sample has 500,000 to 650,000 distinct CDR3 sequences, with approximately 14% found just once. Material: blood. The receptors originated from a woman aged 45-65 years with Graves' ophthalmopathy. Each CDR3 is given with its conserved first and last residue. The D gene is left open where the match is weak. Rows give clone size only sometimes, using once, few, many, or a class for an expanded clone.

d_call: NA
clone_size: NA
v_call: TRBV11-2
j_call: TRBJ2-3
cdr3_aa: CASSSDSTSPDTQYF
cdr3_nt: TGTGCCAGCAGCTCAGATTCGACTAGTCCAGATACGCAGTATTTT

d_call: NA
clone_size: many
v_call: TRBV11-3
j_call: TRBJ2-1
cdr3_aa: CASSLSSLLDNEQFF
cdr3_nt: TGTGCCAGCAGCTTAAGTAGCCTCTTAGACAATGAGCAGTTCTTC

d_call: TRBD2
clone_size: many
v_call: TRBV4-2
j_call: TRBJ2-7
cdr3_aa: CASSQEGTSFYEQYF
cdr3_nt: TGTGCCAGCAGCCAAGAGGGGACTAGCTTCTACGAGCAGTACTTC

d_call: NA
clone_size: many
v_call: TRBV27
j_call: TRBJ1-1
cdr3_aa: CASSFGMRTEAFF
cdr3_nt: TGTGCCAGCAGTTTTGGGATGCGCACTGAAGCTTTCTTT

d_call: TRBD1
clone_size: many
v_call: TRBV9
j_call: TRBJ2-1
cdr3_aa: CASSSQTGGTYNEQFF
cdr3_nt: TGTGCCAGCAGCTCCCAGACAGGGGGAACTTACAATGAGCAGTTCTTC

d_call: TRBD2
clone_size: many
v_call: TRBV20-1
j_call: TRBJ2-1
cdr3_aa: CSARSSGSRYNEQFF
cdr3_nt: TGCAGTGCTAGGTCCAGCGGGAGTCGCTACAATGAGCAGTTCTTC

d_call: NA
clone_size: few
v_call: TRBV20-1
j_call: TRBJ2-6
cdr3_aa: CSARRDLTGTGANVLTF
cdr3_nt: TGCAGTGCTAGGAGGGACTTGACAGGGACTGGGGCCAACGTCCTGACTTTC

d_call: TRBD1
clone_size: NA
v_call: TRBV25-1
j_call: TRBJ1-4
cdr3_aa: CASTGQGGSKLFF
cdr3_nt: TGTGCCAGCACGGGACAGGGGGGATCAAAACTGTTTTTT

d_call: NA
clone_size: many
v_call: TRBV5-1
j_call: TRBJ1-5
cdr3_aa: CASSLEGMPQHF
cdr3_nt: TGCGCCAGCAGCTTGGAAGGAATGCCCCAGCATTTT

d_call: NA
clone_size: NA
v_call: TRBV27
j_call: TRBJ1-5
cdr3_aa: CASSRSGNQPQHF
cdr3_nt: TGTGCCAGCAGTCGGTCAGGGAATCAGCCCCAGCATTTT

d_call: NA
clone_size: few
v_call: TRBV19
j_call: TRBJ2-1
cdr3_aa: CASSIKGEQFF
cdr3_nt: TGTGCCAGTAGTATAAAAGGGGAGCAGTTCTTC

d_call: TRBD1
clone_size: many
v_call: TRBV18
j_call: TRBJ2-7
cdr3_aa: CASSRQGDLSEQYF
cdr3_nt: TGTGCCAGCTCACGCCAGGGGGATTTGAGCGAGCAGTACTTC

d_call: TRBD2
clone_size: NA
v_call: TRBV14
j_call: TRBJ2-1
cdr3_aa: CASSETSGLYNEQFF
cdr3_nt: TGTGCCAGCAGCGAGACTAGCGGGCTGTACAATGAGCAGTTCTTC

d_call: TRBD1
clone_size: few
v_call: TRBV20-1
j_call: TRBJ1-1
cdr3_aa: CSAGQDTNTEAFF
cdr3_nt: TGCAGTGCTGGACAGGACACAAACACTGAAGCTTTCTTT

d_call: NA
clone_size: NA
v_call: TRBV7-9
j_call: TRBJ2-2
cdr3_aa: CASILNRVNTGELFF
cdr3_nt: TGTGCCAGCATCCTAAACAGGGTCAACACCGGGGAGCTGTTTTTT

d_call: TRBD1
clone_size: NA
v_call: TRBV18
j_call: TRBJ2-3
cdr3_aa: CASSHRDRNTDTQYF
cdr3_nt: TGTGCCAGCTCTCACCGGGACAGGAACACAGATACGCAGTATTTT

d_call: NA
clone_size: many
v_call: TRBV18
j_call: TRBJ2-1
cdr3_aa: CASSREKGISYNEQFF
cdr3_nt: TGTGCCAGCTCACGCGAAAAGGGGATCTCCTACAATGAGCAGTTCTTC

d_call: NA
clone_size: NA
v_call: TRBV5-1
j_call: TRBJ1-6
cdr3_aa: CASSIGDTNSPLHF
cdr3_nt: TGCGCCAGCAGCATCGGGGATACAAATTCACCCCTCCACTTT

d_call: TRBD2
clone_size: few
v_call: TRBV6-5
j_call: TRBJ2-5
cdr3_aa: CASSYKLPGLAGESGETQYF
cdr3_nt: TGTGCCAGCAGTTACAAATTGCCGGGACTAGCGGGAGAAAGTGGAGAGACCCAGTACTTC

d_call: NA
clone_size: many
v_call: TRBV6-2/TRBV6-3
j_call: TRBJ1-5
cdr3_aa: CASSYSWGVGQPQHF
cdr3_nt: TGTGCCAGCAGTTACTCGTGGGGCGTTGGGCAGCCCCAGCATTTT

d_call: TRBD1
clone_size: many
v_call: TRBV5-6
j_call: TRBJ1-1
cdr3_aa: CASSLYTGVVEAFF
cdr3_nt: TGTGCCAGCAGCTTGTATACAGGGGTGGTGGAAGCTTTCTTT

d_call: NA
clone_size: many
v_call: TRBV18
j_call: TRBJ2-1
cdr3_aa: CASSPSPGQQFF
cdr3_nt: TGTGCCAGCTCACCCTCACCCGGACAGCAGTTCTTC

d_call: NA
clone_size: few
v_call: TRBV9
j_call: TRBJ1-1
cdr3_aa: CASSVGSNTEAFF
cdr3_nt: TGTGCCAGCAGCGTAGGGTCGAACACTGAAGCTTTCTTT

d_call: NA
clone_size: many
v_call: TRBV5-5
j_call: TRBJ1-1
cdr3_aa: CASSPEAAREAFF
cdr3_nt: TGTGCCAGCAGCCCCGAGGCAGCCCGTGAAGCTTTCTTT

d_call: NA
clone_size: NA
v_call: TRBV19
j_call: TRBJ1-5
cdr3_aa: CASSMGGQDQPQHF
cdr3_nt: TGTGCCAGTAGTATGGGAGGTCAGGATCAGCCCCAGCATTTT

d_call: TRBD2
clone_size: NA
v_call: TRBV19
j_call: TRBJ2-5
cdr3_aa: CASSISERLAGISETQYF
cdr3_nt: TGTGCCAGTAGTATATCGGAGAGACTAGCGGGAATTTCAGAGACCCAGTACTTC

d_call: NA
clone_size: many
v_call: TRBV5-1
j_call: TRBJ2-5
cdr3_aa: CASSLASASPLIQYF
cdr3_nt: TGCGCCAGCAGCTTGGCGTCAGCGAGCCCCCTTATCCAGTACTTC

d_call: NA
clone_size: NA
v_call: TRBV19
j_call: TRBJ2-1
cdr3_aa: CASSRRGLNEQFF
cdr3_nt: TGTGCCAGTAGTAGGCGGGGTCTAAATGAGCAGTTCTTC

d_call: NA
clone_size: few
v_call: TRBV24-1
j_call: TRBJ1-2
cdr3_aa: CATSDSQGAPTNYGYTF
cdr3_nt: TGTGCCACCAGTGATTCACAGGGTGCCCCGACTAACTATGGCTACACCTTC

d_call: NA
clone_size: few
v_call: TRBV19
j_call: TRBJ2-3
cdr3_aa: CASSNYNPGDTQYF
cdr3_nt: TGTGCCAGTAGTAATTACAACCCAGGTGATACGCAGTATTTT

d_call: TRBD2
clone_size: many
v_call: TRBV10-2
j_call: TRBJ2-3
cdr3_aa: CASRALPRLAASTDTQYF
cdr3_nt: TGCGCCAGCAGGGCATTACCGAGACTAGCAGCTAGCACAGATACGCAGTATTTT

d_call: TRBD2
clone_size: few
v_call: TRBV14
j_call: TRBJ2-3
cdr3_aa: CASSQVGLAGGRDTQYF
cdr3_nt: TGTGCCAGCAGCCAAGTTGGACTAGCGGGAGGTCGAGATACGCAGTATTTT

d_call: NA
clone_size: NA
v_call: TRBV29-1
j_call: TRBJ2-6
cdr3_aa: CSVGRSGANVLTF
cdr3_nt: TGCAGCGTTGGTCGCTCTGGGGCCAACGTCCTGACTTTC

d_call: TRBD1
clone_size: many
v_call: TRBV7-8
j_call: TRBJ1-5
cdr3_aa: CASSLFTGVSNQPQHF
cdr3_nt: TGTGCCAGCAGCTTATTTACAGGGGTGAGCAATCAGCCCCAGCATTTT

d_call: NA
clone_size: many
v_call: TRBV6-1
j_call: TRBJ1-1
cdr3_aa: CASSGRRNTEAFF
cdr3_nt: TGTGCCAGCAGTGGGCGGAGGAACACTGAAGCTTTCTTT

d_call: NA
clone_size: many
v_call: TRBV12-3/TRBV12-4
j_call: TRBJ1-1
cdr3_aa: CAVGEGYTEAFF
cdr3_nt: TGTGCCGTCGGGGAGGGGTACACTGAAGCTTTCTTT

d_call: TRBD1
clone_size: few
v_call: TRBV27
j_call: TRBJ1-2
cdr3_aa: CASRPDRGLLGHTF
cdr3_nt: TGTGCCAGCAGACCCGACAGGGGGCTTCTCGGCCACACCTTC